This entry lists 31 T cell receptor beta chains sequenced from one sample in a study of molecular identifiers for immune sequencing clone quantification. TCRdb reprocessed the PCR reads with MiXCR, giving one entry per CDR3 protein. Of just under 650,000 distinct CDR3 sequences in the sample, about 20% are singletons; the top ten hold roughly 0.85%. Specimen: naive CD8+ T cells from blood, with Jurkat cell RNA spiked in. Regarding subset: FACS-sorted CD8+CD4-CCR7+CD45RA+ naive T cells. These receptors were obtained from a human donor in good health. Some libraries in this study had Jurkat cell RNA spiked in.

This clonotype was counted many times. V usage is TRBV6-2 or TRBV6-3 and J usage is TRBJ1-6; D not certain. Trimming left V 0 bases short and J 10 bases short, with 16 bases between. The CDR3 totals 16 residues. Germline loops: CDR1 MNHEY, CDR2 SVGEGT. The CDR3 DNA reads TGTGCCAGCAGTTACTCGGGCAGGCCCGTGATGTCACCCCTCCACTTT. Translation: CASSYSGRPVMSPLHF.

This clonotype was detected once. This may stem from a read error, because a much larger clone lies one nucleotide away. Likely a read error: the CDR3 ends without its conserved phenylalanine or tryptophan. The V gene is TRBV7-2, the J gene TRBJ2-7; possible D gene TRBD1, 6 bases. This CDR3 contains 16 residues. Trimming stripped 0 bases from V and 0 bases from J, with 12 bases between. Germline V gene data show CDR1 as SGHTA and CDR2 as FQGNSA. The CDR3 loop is CASSLAVGTISYEQYS. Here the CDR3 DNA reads TGTGCCAGCAGCTTAGCGGTTGGGACAATCTCCTACGAGCAGTACTCC.

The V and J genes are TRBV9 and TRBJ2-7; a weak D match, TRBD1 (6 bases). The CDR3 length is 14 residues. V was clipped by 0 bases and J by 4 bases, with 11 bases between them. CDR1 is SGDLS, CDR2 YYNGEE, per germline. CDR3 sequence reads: CASSVEGDQYEQYF. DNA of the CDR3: TGTGCCAGCAGCGTAGAGGGGGACCAGTACGAGCAGTACTTC.

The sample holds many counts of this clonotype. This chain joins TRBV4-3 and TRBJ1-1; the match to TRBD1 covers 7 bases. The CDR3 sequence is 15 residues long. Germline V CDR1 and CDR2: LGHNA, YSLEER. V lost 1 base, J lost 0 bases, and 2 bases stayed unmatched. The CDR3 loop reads CASSQGQGLNTEAFF. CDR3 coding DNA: TGCGCCAGCAGCCAAGGACAGGGATTGAACACTGAAGCTTTCTTT.

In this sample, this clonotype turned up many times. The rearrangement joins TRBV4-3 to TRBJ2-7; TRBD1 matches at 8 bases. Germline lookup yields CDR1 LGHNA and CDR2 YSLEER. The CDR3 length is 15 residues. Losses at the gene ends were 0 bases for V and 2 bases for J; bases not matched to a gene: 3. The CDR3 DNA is TGCGCCAGCAGCCAAGAAGTGACAGGGGCCTACGAGCAGTACTTC. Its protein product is CASSQEVTGAYEQYF.

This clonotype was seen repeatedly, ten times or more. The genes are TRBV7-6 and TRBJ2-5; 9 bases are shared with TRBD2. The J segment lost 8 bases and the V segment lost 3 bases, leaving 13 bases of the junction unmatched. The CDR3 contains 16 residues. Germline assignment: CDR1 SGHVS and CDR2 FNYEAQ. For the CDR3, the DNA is TGTGCCAGCAGCTTGTCCTCTAGCGGGGCCAGGTACACCCAGTACTTC. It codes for CASSLSSSGARYTQYF.

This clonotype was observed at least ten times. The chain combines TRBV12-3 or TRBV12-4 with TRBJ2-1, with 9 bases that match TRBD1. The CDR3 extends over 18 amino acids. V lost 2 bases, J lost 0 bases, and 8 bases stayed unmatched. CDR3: CASSLKGQGLSSYNEQFF. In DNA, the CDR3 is TGTGCCAGCAGTTTAAAGGGACAGGGACTAAGCTCCTACAATGAGCAGTTCTTC.

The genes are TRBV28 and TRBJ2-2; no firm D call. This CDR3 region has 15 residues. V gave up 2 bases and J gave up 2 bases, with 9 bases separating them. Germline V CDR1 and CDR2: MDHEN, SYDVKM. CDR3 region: CASSLIAENTGELFF. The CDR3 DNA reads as TGTGCCAGCAGTTTAATTGCGGAAAACACCGGGGAGCTGTTTTTT.

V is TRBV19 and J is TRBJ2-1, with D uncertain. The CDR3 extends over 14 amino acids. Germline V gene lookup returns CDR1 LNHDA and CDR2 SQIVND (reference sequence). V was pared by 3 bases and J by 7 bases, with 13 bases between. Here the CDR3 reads CASSIEVGSNEQFF. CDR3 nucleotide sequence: TGTGCCAGTAGTATTGAGGTGGGGTCTAATGAGCAGTTCTTC.

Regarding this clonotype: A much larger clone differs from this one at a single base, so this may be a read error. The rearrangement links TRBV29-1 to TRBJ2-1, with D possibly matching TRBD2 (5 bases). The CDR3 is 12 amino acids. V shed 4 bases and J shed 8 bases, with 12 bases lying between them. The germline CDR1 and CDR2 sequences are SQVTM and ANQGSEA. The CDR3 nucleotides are TGCAGCGTTGCCGAGGGTTACGATGAGCAGTTCTTC. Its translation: CSVAEGYDEQFF.

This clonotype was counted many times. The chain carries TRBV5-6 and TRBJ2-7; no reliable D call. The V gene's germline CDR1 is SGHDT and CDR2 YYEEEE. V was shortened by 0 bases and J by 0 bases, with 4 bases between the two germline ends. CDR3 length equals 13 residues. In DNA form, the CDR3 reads TGTGCCAGCAGCTTGGTTCCCTCCTACGAGCAGTACTTC. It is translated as CASSLVPSYEQYF.

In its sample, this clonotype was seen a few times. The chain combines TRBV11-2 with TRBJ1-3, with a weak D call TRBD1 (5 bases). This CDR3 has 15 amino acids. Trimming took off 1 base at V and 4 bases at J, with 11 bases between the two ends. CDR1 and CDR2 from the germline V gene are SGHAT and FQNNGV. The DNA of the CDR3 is TGTGCCAGCAGCTTAGCAGGGTCGGAAGGAAACACCATATATTTT. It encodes CASSLAGSEGNTIYF. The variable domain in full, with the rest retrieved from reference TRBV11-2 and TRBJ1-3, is EAGVAQSPRYKIIEKRQSVAFWCNPISGHATLYWYQQILGQGPKLLIQFQNNGVVDDSQLPKDRFSAERLKGVDSTLKIQPAKLEDSAVYLCASSLAGSEGNTIYFGEGSWLTVV.

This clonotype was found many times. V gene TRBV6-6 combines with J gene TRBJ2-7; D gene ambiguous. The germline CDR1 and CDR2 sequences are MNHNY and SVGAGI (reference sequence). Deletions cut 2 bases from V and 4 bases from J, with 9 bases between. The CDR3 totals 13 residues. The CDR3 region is CASSYGSQYEQYF. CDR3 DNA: TGTGCCAGCAGTTACGGGTCCCAGTACGAGCAGTACTTC.

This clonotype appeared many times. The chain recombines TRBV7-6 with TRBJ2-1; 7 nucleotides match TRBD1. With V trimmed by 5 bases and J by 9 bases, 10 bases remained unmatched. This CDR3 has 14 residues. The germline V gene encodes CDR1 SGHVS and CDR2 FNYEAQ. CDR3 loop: CASSLHPGQSEQFF. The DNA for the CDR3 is TGTGCCAGCAGCCTTCACCCGGGACAGAGTGAGCAGTTCTTC.

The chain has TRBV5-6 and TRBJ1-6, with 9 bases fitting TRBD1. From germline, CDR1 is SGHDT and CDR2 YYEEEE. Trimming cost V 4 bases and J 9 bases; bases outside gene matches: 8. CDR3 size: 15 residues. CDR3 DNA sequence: TGTGCCAGCAGCCGGGACAGGGAATTGAGTTCACCCCTCCACTTT. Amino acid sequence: CASSRDRELSSPLHF.

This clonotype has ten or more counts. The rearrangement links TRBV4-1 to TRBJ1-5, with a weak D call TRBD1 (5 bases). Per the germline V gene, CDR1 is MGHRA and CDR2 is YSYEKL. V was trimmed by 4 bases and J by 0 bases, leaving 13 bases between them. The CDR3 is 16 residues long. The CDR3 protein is CASSPGVTVSNQPQHF. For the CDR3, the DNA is TGCGCCAGCAGCCCAGGAGTGACAGTTAGCAATCAGCCCCAGCATTTT.

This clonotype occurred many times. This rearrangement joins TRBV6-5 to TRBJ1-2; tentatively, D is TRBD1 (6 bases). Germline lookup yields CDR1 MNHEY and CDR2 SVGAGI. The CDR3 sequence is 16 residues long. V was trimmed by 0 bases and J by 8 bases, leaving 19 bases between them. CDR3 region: CASSYSDNRELGGYTF. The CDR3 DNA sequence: TGTGCCAGCAGTTACTCGGATAACAGGGAGCTAGGGGGCTACACCTTC.

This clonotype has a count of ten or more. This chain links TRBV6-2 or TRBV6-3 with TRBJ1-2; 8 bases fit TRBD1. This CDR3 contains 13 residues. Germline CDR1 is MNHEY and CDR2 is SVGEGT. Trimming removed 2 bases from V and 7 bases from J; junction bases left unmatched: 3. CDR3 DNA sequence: TGTGCCAGCAGTTACGGGACAGGTAGTGGCTACACCTTC. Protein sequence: CASSYGTGSGYTF.

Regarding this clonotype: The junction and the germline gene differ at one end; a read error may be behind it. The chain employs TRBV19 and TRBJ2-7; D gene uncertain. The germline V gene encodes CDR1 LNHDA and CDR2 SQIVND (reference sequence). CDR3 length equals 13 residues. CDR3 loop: CASSPDNSHEQYF. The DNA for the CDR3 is TGTGCCAGTAGTCCTGACAACTCCCACGAGCAGTACTTC. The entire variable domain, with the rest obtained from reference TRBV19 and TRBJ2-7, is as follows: DGGITQSPKYLFRKEGQNVTLSCEQNLNHDAMYWYRQDPGQGLRLIYYSQIVNDFQKGDIAEGYSVSREKKESFPLTVTSAQKNPTAFYLCASSPDNSHEQYFGPGTRLTVT.

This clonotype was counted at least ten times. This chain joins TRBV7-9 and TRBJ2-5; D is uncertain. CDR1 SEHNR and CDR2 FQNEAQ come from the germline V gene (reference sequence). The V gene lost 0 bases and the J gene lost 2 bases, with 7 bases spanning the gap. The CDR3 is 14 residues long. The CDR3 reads CASSLAFQQETQYF. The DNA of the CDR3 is TGTGCCAGCAGCTTAGCTTTCCAGCAAGAGACCCAGTACTTC.

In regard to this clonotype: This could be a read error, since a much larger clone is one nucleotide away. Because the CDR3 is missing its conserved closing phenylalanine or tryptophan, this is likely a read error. The CDR3 DNA follows: TGTGCCAGCAGTTTATGGAGTAGCTCTATCACAGATACGCAGTATTTA. It is translated as CASSLWSSSITDTQYL. The chain employs TRBV12-3 or TRBV12-4 and TRBJ2-3; D is unresolved. The CDR3 sequence is 16 residues long. Trimming left V 2 bases short and J 2 bases short, with 14 bases between.

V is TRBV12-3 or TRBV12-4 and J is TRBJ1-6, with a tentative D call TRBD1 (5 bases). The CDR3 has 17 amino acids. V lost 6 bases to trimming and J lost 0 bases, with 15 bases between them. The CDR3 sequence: CASSYGGGSSYNSPLHF. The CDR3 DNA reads TGTGCCAGCAGCTACGGGGGAGGGAGCTCCTATAATTCACCCCTCCACTTT.

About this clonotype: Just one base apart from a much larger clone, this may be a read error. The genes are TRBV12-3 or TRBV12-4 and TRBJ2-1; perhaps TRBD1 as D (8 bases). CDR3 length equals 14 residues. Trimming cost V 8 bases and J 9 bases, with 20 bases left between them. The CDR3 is CASGGDRSEGEQFF. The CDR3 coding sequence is TGTGCCAGCGGGGGGGACAGGTCGGAGGGTGAGCAGTTCTTC.

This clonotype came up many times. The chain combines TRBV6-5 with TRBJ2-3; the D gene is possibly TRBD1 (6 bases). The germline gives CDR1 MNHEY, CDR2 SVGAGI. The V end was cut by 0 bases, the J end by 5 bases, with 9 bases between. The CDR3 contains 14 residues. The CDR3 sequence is CASSYSGARDTQYF. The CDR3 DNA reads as TGTGCCAGCAGTTACTCGGGGGCGAGAGATACGCAGTATTTT.

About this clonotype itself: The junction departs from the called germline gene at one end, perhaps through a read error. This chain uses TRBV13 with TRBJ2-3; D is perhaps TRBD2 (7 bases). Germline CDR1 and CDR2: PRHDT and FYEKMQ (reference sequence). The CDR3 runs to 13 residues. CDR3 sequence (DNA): TGTGCCAGCGGCTTAGGGGAGGGGGGTACGCAGTATTTT. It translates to CASGLGEGGTQYF.

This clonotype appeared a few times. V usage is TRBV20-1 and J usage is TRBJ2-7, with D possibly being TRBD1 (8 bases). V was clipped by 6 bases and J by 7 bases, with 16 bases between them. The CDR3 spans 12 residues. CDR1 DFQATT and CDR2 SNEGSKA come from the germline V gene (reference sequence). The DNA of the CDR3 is TGCAGTGCGAGACAGGGGCGGGGGGAGCAGTACTTC. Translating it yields CSARQGRGEQYF.

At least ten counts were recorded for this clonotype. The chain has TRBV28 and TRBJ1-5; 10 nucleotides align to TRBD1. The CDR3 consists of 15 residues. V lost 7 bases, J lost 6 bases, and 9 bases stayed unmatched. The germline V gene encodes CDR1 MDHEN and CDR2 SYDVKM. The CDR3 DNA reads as TGTGCCAGCAATCCCCGGGACAGGGGATCTCAGCCCCAGCATTTT. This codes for CASNPRDRGSQPQHF.

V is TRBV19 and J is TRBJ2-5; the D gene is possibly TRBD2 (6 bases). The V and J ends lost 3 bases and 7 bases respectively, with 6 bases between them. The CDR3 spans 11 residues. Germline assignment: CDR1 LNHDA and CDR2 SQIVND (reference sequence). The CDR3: CASSMEGTQYF. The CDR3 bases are TGTGCCAGTAGTATGGAGGGGACCCAGTACTTC. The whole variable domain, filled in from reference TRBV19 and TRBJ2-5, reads DGGITQSPKYLFRKEGQNVTLSCEQNLNHDAMYWYRQDPGQGLRLIYYSQIVNDFQKGDIAEGYSVSREKKESFPLTVTSAQKNPTAFYLCASSMEGTQYFGPGTRLLVL.

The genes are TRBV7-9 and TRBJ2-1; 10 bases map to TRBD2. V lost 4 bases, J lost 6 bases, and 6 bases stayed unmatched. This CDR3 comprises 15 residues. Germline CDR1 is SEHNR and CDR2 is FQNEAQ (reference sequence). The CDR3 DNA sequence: TGTGCCAGCAGCTCTCTAGCGGGAGCTGCCAATGAGCAGTTCTTC. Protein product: CASSSLAGAANEQFF.

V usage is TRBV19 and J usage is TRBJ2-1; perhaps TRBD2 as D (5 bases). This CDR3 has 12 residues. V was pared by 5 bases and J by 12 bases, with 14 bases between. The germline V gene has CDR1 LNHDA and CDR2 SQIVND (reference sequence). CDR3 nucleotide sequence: TGTGCCAGTAGTTCCCGGGGATTGGGGCAGTTCTTC. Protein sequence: CASSSRGLGQFF. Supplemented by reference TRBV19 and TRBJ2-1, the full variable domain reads DGGITQSPKYLFRKEGQNVTLSCEQNLNHDAMYWYRQDPGQGLRLIYYSQIVNDFQKGDIAEGYSVSREKKESFPLTVTSAQKNPTAFYLCASSSRGLGQFFGPGTRLTVL.

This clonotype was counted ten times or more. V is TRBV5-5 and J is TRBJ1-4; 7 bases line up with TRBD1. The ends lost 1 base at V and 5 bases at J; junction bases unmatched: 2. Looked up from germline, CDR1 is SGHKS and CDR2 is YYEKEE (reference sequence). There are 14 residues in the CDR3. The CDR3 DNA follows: TGTGCCAGCAGCTTGCCAGGGGGAAATGAAAAACTGTTTTTT. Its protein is CASSLPGGNEKLFF.